This TCR beta chain was obtained from a study of T cell responses to AZD1222 COVID-19 vaccine. In regard to this clone: What it binds is not known.

Study observations and caveats: All repertoire sampling was performed exclusively after the peak T cell response. Dominant at 160-218 and 743-854, vaccine-associated CD4 TCRs also spanned spike. Among the donors, most were white British and more were female, and clonal diversity was possibly underestimated. Just a handful of AZD1222 recipients tested seropositive at baseline.

The CDR3 has 14 residues. The germline gives CDR1 SGDLS, CDR2 YYNGEE. V was clipped by 2 bases and J by 7 bases, with 12 bases between them. Repertoires were generated with immunoSEQ multiplex PCR, while TCRdb's copy carries only in-frame clones and drops some. The sample includes about 200,000 clones, 85% to 95% seen only once; the top ten take approximately 4%. The V and J genes are TRBV9 and TRBJ1-4; D is possibly TRBD1 (5 bases). The sample was peripheral blood, taken 28 days after the second dose of the MenACWY control vaccine. The source of this sequence is an adult who received the MenACWY meningococcal vaccine as a control. The CDR3, as DNA: TGTGCCAGCAGCGTCGGGACGAGACCTGAAAAACTGTTTTTT. Translation gives CASSVGTRPEKLFF.